The clone carrying this T cell receptor (beta chain) was found a few times. The antigen is unknown. Each CDR3 protein gets one entry after TCRdb re-called the 5' RACE reads with MiXCR. The table shows 600,000 to 800,000 distinct CDR3 sequences, with around 20% occurring only once. The data were taken from a study of identical twins. Regarding the study as a whole: Memory repertoires lacked the insertion deficit that abundant cord blood beta clonotypes showed. Not following the same donors, the study drew its conclusions from cross-sectional statistical analysis.

The same specimen was also included in a second study, on T cells expressing NK-cell markers.

The TCR was taken from a young woman in good health. Sequencing was carried out using PBMCs.

This chain's CDR3 is CASSLVPGISYEQYF. The CDR3 nucleotides are TGCGCCAGCAGCTTGGTACCGGGGATCTCCTACGAGCAGTACTTC. This sequence joins TRBV5-1 and TRBJ2-7, with a possible D match to TRBD2 (5 bases). Germline-derived CDR1 and CDR2 are SGHRS and YFSETQ. There are 15 residues in the CDR3. Trimming shortened V by 0 bases and J by 0 bases, and 10 bases separated the two germline ends.